This T cell receptor (beta chain) was identified during a study of blood T cell repertoires in COVID-19. Turning to the study itself: Material from acute and convalescent COVID-19 was sourced from the United States, Italy and Spain. PBMCs, B-cell-depleted T cells, or T cells were the source of the cDNA or gDNA that made up the material.

The CDR3 extends over 16 amino acids. Looked up from germline, CDR1 is ENHRY and CDR2 is SYGVKD. V shed 9 bases and J 4 bases; nucleotides not matched to a gene: 15. Original handling: It was from reference gene primer amplification that nucleated cell counts were estimated. TCRdb's copy holds only in-frame clones and misses some; the assay was immunoSEQ multiplex PCR. The DNA gave D and trimming, while V, J and clone size come from that table. Here the sample spans 87,000 or so clones, over 80% being singletons. Sequenced: peripheral blood. The receptor was derived from a woman of 80 years or more with active or convalescent COVID-19. The chain is built from TRBV10-3 and TRBJ1-1; 9 bases agree with TRBD1. In nucleotides, the CDR3 is TGTGCCATTACAATTTCGGGACAGGGTGGTGTCACTGAAGCTTTCTTT. Protein: CAITISGQGGVTEAFF.